Following are 3 T cell receptor beta chains from one sample sequenced in a study of CD8+CD57+ T cells in acquired aplastic anemia. Using genomic DNA as the template, TCR beta VDJ and CDR3 profiling was carried out. TCRdb reprocessed the reads via MiXCR and lists one record per CDR3 protein. Of a few hundred thousand distinct CDR3 sequences listed, 30% to 35% are singletons. Sequenced material: sorted CD4+, CD8+, or CD8+CD57+ T cells (not recorded which) from PBMCs. The receptors were gathered from a human donor in good health, serving as a control.

This clonotype was found once. V usage is TRBV2 and J usage is TRBJ2-7; 7 nucleotides match TRBD1. The CDR3 consists of 15 residues. After removal of 6 bases from V and 0 bases from J, the junction contained 8 bases not matched to a gene. Germline assignment: CDR1 SNHLY and CDR2 FYNNEI. The DNA for the CDR3 is TGTGCCAGCAGCAGGACAGGCCTGGCCTCCTACGAGCAGTACTTC. Encoded protein: CASSRTGLASYEQYF. Together with reference TRBV2 and TRBJ2-7, the CDR3 gives the full variable domain: EPEVTQTPSHQVTQMGQEVILRCVPISNHLYFYWYRQILGQKVEFLVSFYNNEISEKSEIFDDQFSVERPDGSNFTLKIRSTKLEDSAMYFCASSRTGLASYEQYFGPGTRLTVT.

Ten or more counts support this clonotype. The CDR3 spells CASSESGHRETQYF. DNA for the CDR3: TGCGCCAGCAGTGAGTCGGGACATCGGGAGACCCAGTACTTC. The genes are TRBV10-1 and TRBJ2-5; D is possibly TRBD1 (6 bases). Germline values: CDR1 WNHNN, CDR2 SYGVQD (reference sequence). The CDR3 sequence is 14 residues long. V dropped 0 bases and J dropped 5 bases, with 10 bases sitting between them.

The chain combines TRBV5-1 with TRBJ2-1; the match to TRBD2 covers 11 bases. Trimming cost V 4 bases and J 0 bases; bases outside gene matches: 3. The CDR3 totals 16 residues. Germline V CDR1 and CDR2: SGHRS, YFSETQ. The CDR3 sequence: CASSPLAGGSYNEQFF. The CDR3 bases are TGCGCCAGCAGCCCCCTAGCGGGAGGCTCCTACAATGAGCAGTTCTTC.